These T cell receptor beta chains were read from a single sample in a study of blood T cell repertoires in COVID-19. The protocol was immunoSEQ multiplex PCR, while the TCRdb copy is restricted to in-frame clones and leaves out a portion. The table includes approximately 170,000 clones, approximately 77% detected once. The specimen was peripheral blood. All receptors derive from an elderly woman with active or convalescent COVID-19. Both conserved end residues are part of each CDR3. The D gene is left open where the match is weak. Clone size is stated in some rows and not others, as once, few, many or a class when expanded.

v_gene	j_gene	abundance	d_gene	CDR3aa	CDR3nt
TRBV10-3	TRBJ1-5	NA	NA	CAISVSADIQPQHF	TGTGCCATCAGTGTATCTGCGGACATTCAGCCCCAGCATTTT
TRBV19	TRBJ1-1	NA	NA	CASSMFGRQVDTEAFF	TGTGCCAGTAGTATGTTCGGTAGGCAGGTCGATACTGAAGCTTTCTTT
TRBV18	TRBJ2-3	NA	NA	CASSPLASARTDTQYF	TGTGCCAGCTCACCACTGGCTAGCGCCCGCACAGATACGCAGTATTTT
TRBV5-6	TRBJ1-1	NA	TRBD1	CASSTGQGGTEAFF	TGTGCCAGCAGCACAGGACAGGGCGGAACTGAAGCTTTCTTT
TRBV5-1	TRBJ1-2	NA	NA	CASSSAGYDGYTF	TGCGCCAGCAGCTCCGCAGGGTATGATGGCTACACCTTC
TRBV29-1	TRBJ1-2	NA	TRBD1	CSVEDRGQGITGRGYTF	TGCAGCGTTGAAGATCGGGGACAGGGGATAACGGGTCGGGGCTACACCTTC
TRBV5-5	TRBJ2-1	NA	TRBD2	CASRPGGGREGEQFF	TGTGCCAGCAGACCGGGAGGAGGGCGGGAGGGTGAGCAGTTCTTC
TRBV7-9	TRBJ1-2	NA	NA	CASSFRGEASGYGYTF	TGTGCCAGCAGCTTTCGGGGGGAGGCTTCAGGCTATGGCTACACCTTC
TRBV15	TRBJ2-3	NA	NA	CATSRDTGTPKQYF	TGTGCCACCAGCAGAGACACCGGGACTCCTAAGCAGTATTTT
TRBV9	TRBJ1-2	once	TRBD1	CASSPGQGAGYGYTF	TGTGCCAGCAGCCCGGGACAGGGGGCGGGCTATGGCTACACCTTC
TRBV5-4	TRBJ1-1	NA	NA	CASRKRGAGDTEAFF	TGTGCCAGCAGGAAGAGGGGGGCGGGGGACACTGAAGCTTTCTTT
TRBV3-1/TRBV3-2	TRBJ1-2	NA	NA	CASSHFNRDYGYTF	TGTGCCAGCAGCCATTTTAATCGCGACTATGGCTACACCTTC
TRBV4-1	TRBJ2-5	few	TRBD1	CASSQENRGETQYF	TGCGCCAGCAGCCAAGAAAACAGGGGGGAGACCCAGTACTTC
TRBV11-1	TRBJ1-1	few	NA	CASSFAGLNTEAFF	TGTGCCAGCAGCTTTGCAGGATTGAACACTGAAGCTTTCTTT
TRBV30	TRBJ1-2	once	NA	CAWSSNSNYGYTF	TGTGCCTGGAGCTCTAATTCTAACTATGGCTACACCTTC
TRBV7-9	TRBJ2-3	once	TRBD2	CASSERLAGAYSTDTQYF	TGTGCCAGCAGCGAAAGACTAGCGGGGGCATATAGCACAGATACGCAGTATTTT
TRBV3-1/TRBV3-2	TRBJ1-5	NA	NA	CASSQGPSNQPQHF	TGTGCCAGCAGCCAAGGGCCGAGCAATCAGCCCCAGCATTTT
TRBV5-1	TRBJ1-1	NA	TRBD1	CASSFQPGQQNTEAFF	TGCGCCAGCAGCTTTCAACCGGGACAGCAGAACACTGAAGCTTTCTTT
TRBV6-5	TRBJ1-3	NA	TRBD1	CASSTGDSGNTIYF	TGTGCCAGCAGCACAGGGGATTCAGGAAACACCATATATTTT
TRBV5-1	TRBJ2-5	NA	NA	CASSARQIQETQYF	TGCGCCAGCAGCGCGCGACAGATCCAAGAGACCCAGTACTTC
TRBV5-4	TRBJ2-3	once	TRBD1	CASSAGTGGGSSTDTQYF	TGTGCCAGCAGCGCCGGGACAGGGGGAGGGTCATCCACAGATACGCAGTATTTT
TRBV19	TRBJ1-2	NA	TRBD1	CASSNGQGAVYGYTF	TGTGCCAGTAGTAACGGACAGGGGGCAGTCTATGGCTACACCTTC
TRBV5-1	TRBJ2-5	NA	TRBD1	CASSLAGTGEQETQYF	TGCGCCAGCAGCTTGGCAGGGACAGGGGAACAAGAGACCCAGTACTTC
TRBV11-3	TRBJ2-5	few	TRBD1	CASSQNGQVQETQYF	TGTGCCAGCAGCCAAAACGGACAGGTGCAAGAGACCCAGTACTTC
TRBV25-1	TRBJ1-4	NA	NA	CASSDTTNEKLFF	TGTGCCAGCAGTGACACAACTAATGAAAAACTGTTTTTT
TRBV12-3/TRBV12-4	TRBJ1-6	once	NA	CASRGAANSPLHF	TGTGCCAGCAGGGGGGCAGCTAATTCACCCCTCCACTTT
TRBV20-1	TRBJ2-7	NA	TRBD2	CSASLSGRYEQYF	TGCAGTGCTAGTCTGAGCGGGAGGTACGAGCAGTACTTC
TRBV7-3	TRBJ2-2	NA	NA	CASSLTPGLNTGELFF	TGTGCCAGCAGCTTAACGCCGGGACTGAACACCGGGGAGCTGTTTTTT
TRBV5-4	TRBJ1-2	NA	NA	CASSLAGDSYTF	TGTGCCAGCAGCTTGGCCGGGGACAGCTACACCTTC
TRBV7-8	TRBJ2-2	NA	NA	CASSLGSGGSNTGELFF	TGTGCCAGCAGCTTAGGTTCTGGCGGGTCGAACACCGGGGAGCTGTTTTTT
TRBV28	TRBJ1-1	NA	NA	CASSPRGGGNTEAFF	TGTGCCAGCAGTCCTCGGGGAGGGGGGAACACTGAAGCTTTCTTT
TRBV20-1	TRBJ2-1	NA	NA	CSASLAINNEQFF	TGCAGTGCTAGTCTAGCGATAAACAATGAGCAGTTCTTC
TRBV4-2	TRBJ1-6	few	NA	CASRGQVTSPLHF	TGTGCCAGCCGAGGGCAGGTTACTTCACCCCTCCACTTT
TRBV6-6	TRBJ2-6	NA	TRBD2	CASTTGGSGANVLTF	TGTGCCAGCACCACGGGGGGATCTGGGGCCAACGTCCTGACTTTC
TRBV6-5	TRBJ2-7	few	TRBD2	CASSYSRHSGGYEQYF	TGTGCCAGCAGTTACTCGAGGCATAGCGGGGGCTACGAGCAGTACTTC
TRBV2	TRBJ2-5	NA	TRBD2	CASSEALGLGETQYF	TGTGCCAGCAGTGAAGCGCTGGGACTAGGGGAGACCCAGTACTTC
TRBV30	TRBJ1-5	NA	TRBD1	CAWSGQGSQPQHF	TGTGCCTGGAGTGGACAGGGCTCTCAGCCCCAGCATTTT
TRBV3-1/TRBV3-2	TRBJ1-1	NA	NA	CASSTTGLEAFF	TGTGCCAGCAGCACGACAGGATTAGAAGCTTTCTTT
TRBV7-3	TRBJ2-2	NA	NA	CASRPDLNTGELFF	TGTGCCAGCAGGCCGGACTTGAACACCGGGGAGCTGTTTTTT
TRBV28	TRBJ1-5	NA	NA	CASSRAGNSNQPQHF	TGTGCCAGCAGCCGGGCGGGGAATAGCAATCAGCCCCAGCATTTT
TRBV19	TRBJ1-1	NA	NA	CASSMRDTEAFF	TGTGCCAGTAGTATGAGAGACACTGAAGCTTTCTTT
TRBV5-1	TRBJ2-1	NA	NA	CASSLEGAEQFF	TGCGCCAGCAGCTTGGAAGGGGCTGAGCAGTTCTTC
TRBV5-1	TRBJ1-2	NA	TRBD1	CASSLGRTGDNYGYTF	TGCGCCAGCAGCTTGGGTAGGACAGGGGATAACTATGGCTACACCTTC
TRBV20-1	TRBJ2-7	NA	TRBD1	CSASSAQGLFEQYF	TGCAGTGCTAGTTCTGCACAGGGGTTGTTCGAGCAGTACTTC